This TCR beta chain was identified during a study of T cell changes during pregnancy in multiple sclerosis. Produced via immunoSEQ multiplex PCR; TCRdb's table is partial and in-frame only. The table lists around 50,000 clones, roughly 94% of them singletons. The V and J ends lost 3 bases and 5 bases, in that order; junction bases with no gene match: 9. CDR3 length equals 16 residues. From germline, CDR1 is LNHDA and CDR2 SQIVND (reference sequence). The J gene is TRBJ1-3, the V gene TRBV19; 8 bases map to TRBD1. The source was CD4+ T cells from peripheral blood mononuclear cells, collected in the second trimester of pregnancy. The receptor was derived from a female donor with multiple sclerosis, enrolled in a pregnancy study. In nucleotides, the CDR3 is TGTGCCAGTAGTATTCAGGGACAGGCGTATCGAAACACCATATATTTT. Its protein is CASSIQGQAYRNTIYF. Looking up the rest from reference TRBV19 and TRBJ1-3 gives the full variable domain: DGGITQSPKYLFRKEGQNVTLSCEQNLNHDAMYWYRQDPGQGLRLIYYSQIVNDFQKGDIAEGYSVSREKKESFPLTVTSAQKNPTAFYLCASSIQGQAYRNTIYFGEGSWLTVV.